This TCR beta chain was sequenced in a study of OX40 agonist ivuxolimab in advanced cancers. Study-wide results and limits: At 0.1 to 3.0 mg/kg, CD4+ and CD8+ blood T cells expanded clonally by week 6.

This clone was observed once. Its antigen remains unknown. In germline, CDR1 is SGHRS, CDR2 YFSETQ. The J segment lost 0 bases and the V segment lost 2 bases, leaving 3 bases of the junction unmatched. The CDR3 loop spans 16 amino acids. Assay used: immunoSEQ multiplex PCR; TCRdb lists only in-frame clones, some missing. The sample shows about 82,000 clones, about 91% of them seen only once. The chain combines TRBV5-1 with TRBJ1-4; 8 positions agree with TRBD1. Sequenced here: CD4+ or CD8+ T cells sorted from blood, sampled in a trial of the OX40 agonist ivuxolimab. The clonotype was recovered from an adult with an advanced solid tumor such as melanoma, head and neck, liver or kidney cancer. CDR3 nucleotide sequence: TGCGCCAGCAGCTTACAGGGGGAGGCAACTAATGAAAAACTGTTTTTT. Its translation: CASSLQGEATNEKLFF.